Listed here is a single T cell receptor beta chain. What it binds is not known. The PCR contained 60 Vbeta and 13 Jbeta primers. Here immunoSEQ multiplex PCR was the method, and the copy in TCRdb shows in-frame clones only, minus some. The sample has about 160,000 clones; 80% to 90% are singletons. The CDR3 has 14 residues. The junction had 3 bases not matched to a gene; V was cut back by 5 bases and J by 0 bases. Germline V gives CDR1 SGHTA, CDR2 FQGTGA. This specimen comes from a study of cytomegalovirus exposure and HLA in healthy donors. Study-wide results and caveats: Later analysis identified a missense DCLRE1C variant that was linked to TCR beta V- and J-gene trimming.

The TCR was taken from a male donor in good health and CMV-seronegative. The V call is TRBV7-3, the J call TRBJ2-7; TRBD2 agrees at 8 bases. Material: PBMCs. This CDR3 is CASSAGGASYEQYF. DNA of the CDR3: TGTGCCAGCAGCGCCGGGGGGGCCTCCTACGAGCAGTACTTC.